The 3 T cell receptor beta chains below were found in one sample sequenced in a study of metastatic and nonmetastatic thyroid tumors. TCRdb ran MiXCR on the PCR reads. The sample has under 45,000 clones; around 28% are singletons. No treatment of any kind had been given to any patient before thyroid surgery. The material sequenced was blood. These receptors came from a male donor with papillary thyroid cancer or a benign thyroid nodule (not recorded which). Some clones in this sample may be carry-over from other donors' samples.

This clone was counted ten times or more. V gene TRBV29-1 combines with J gene TRBJ2-7; 10 bases are shared with TRBD1. Trimming removed 6 bases from V and 1 base from J; junction bases left unmatched: 15. Germline V gene sequence: CDR1 SQVTM, CDR2 ANQGSEA. The CDR3 extends over 17 amino acids. The chain's CDR3 is CSVLGTGDPGRSYEQYF. The CDR3 DNA reads TGCAGCGTCCTCGGGACAGGGGACCCGGGGAGGTCCTACGAGCAGTACTTC.

Concerning this clone itself: This CDR3 fails to terminate in the conserved phenylalanine or tryptophan, so it likely reflects a read error. This chain uses TRBV6-1 with TRBJ1-5; D is unclear. This CDR3 has 15 residues. Germline-derived CDR1 and CDR2 are MNHNS and SASEGT. V was shortened by 6 bases and J by 2 bases, with 14 bases between the two germline ends. The CDR3 region is CASSIHAYGNQPQHL. The DNA for the CDR3 is TGTGCCAGCAGCATACATGCTTATGGCAATCAGCCCCAGCATCTT.

Many counts were recorded for this clone. V gene TRBV9 combines with J gene TRBJ1-2; a possible D gene is TRBD1 (5 bases). The V end lost 1 base, the J end lost 4 bases, and 5 bases lay between the germline ends. The CDR3 consists of 12 residues. CDR1 SGDLS and CDR2 YYNGEE come from the germline V gene. As DNA, the CDR3 is TGTGCCAGCAGCGTAACAGGCTATGGCTACACCTTC. Encoded protein: CASSVTGYGYTF.